This T cell receptor (beta chain) was identified during a study of shared clonotypes between healthy human individuals. Of note for this clone: Different DNA sequences within this sample yield the same CDR3.

Repertoires were generated with immunoSEQ multiplex PCR, while TCRdb's copy carries only in-frame clones and drops some. The sample records more than 1.2 million clones, 98% being singletons. This CDR3 has 15 residues. Germline V gene lookup returns CDR1 SGHVS and CDR2 FNYEAQ. Trimming removed 4 bases from V and 0 bases from J; junction bases left unmatched: 2. The sequenced sample was naive CD4+ T cells sorted from blood. This sample's subset: CD45RA+ positively selected. The chain combines TRBV7-6 with TRBJ2-7; 11 nucleotides match TRBD2. The TCR was taken from a young man in good health. CDR3 bases: TGTGCCAGCAGCTCCGGGACTAGCGGCTCCTACGAGCAGTACTTC. Its translation is CASSSGTSGSYEQYF.